The TCR beta chain described here comes from a study of blood T cell repertoires in COVID-19. Whole-study context: Sources were T cells, B-cell-depleted T cells, or PBMCs; the material itself was cDNA or gDNA.

TCRdb's table, derived via immunoSEQ multiplex PCR, lists solely in-frame clones and lacks some. The sample has 100,000 to 120,000 clones; approximately 82% are singletons. The germline V gene encodes CDR1 MNHEY and CDR2 SMNVEV (reference sequence). With 0 bases removed from V and 4 bases from J, the gap between germline ends came to 12 bases. The CDR3 sequence is 15 residues long. The sequence derives from a woman aged 80 or older with acute or convalescent COVID-19. Sequenced: peripheral blood. The chain is built from TRBV27 and TRBJ1-2; D is undetermined. The CDR3 bases are TGTGCCAGCAGTTTATCGGTTTCGGTTGGCTATGGCTACACCTTC. It specifies CASSLSVSVGYGYTF.